The sequence of this T cell receptor (beta chain) was determined in a study of shared clonotypes between healthy human individuals. At deep level, the assay was performed. Profiling relied on immunoSEQ multiplex PCR, and the TCRdb table lists in-frame clones only, not all of them. There are approximately 2.5 million clones in the sample; roughly 93% occur only once, and 0.35% to 0.45% lies in the top ten. The CDR3 runs to 14 residues. The germline V gene encodes CDR1 SGHKS and CDR2 YYEKEE (reference sequence). V gave up 0 bases and J gave up 4 bases, with 8 bases separating them. The donor cohort consisted entirely of Caucasian adults residing in Nashville, Tennessee.

This chain links TRBV5-5 with TRBJ2-1; a weak D match, TRBD1 (6 bases). The source is a young man in good health. Some clones in this sample may be carry-over from other donors' samples. The sequenced sample consisted of naive CD4+ T cells from PBMCs. Subset given: CD45RA+ positively selected. CDR3 DNA: TGTGCCAGCAGCTTGGACAGGGTTTACAATGAGCAGTTCTTC. As protein: CASSLDRVYNEQFF.